These 18 T cell receptor beta chains came from one sample sequenced in a study of T cells in Graves' hyperthyroidism and ophthalmopathy. Amplified TCR beta CDR3 regions came from RNA transcripts. In the first-round RT-PCR of the TCR CDR3, the HTBI primer set was used. TCRdb reprocessed the multiplex PCR reads with MiXCR, giving one entry per CDR3 protein. In the table there are 250,000 to 350,000 distinct CDR3 sequences, approximately 17% of which are singletons. The sample consisted of blood. The source is a young man with Graves' hyperthyroidism.

V usage is TRBV5-1 and J usage is TRBJ2-5; D unclear. Germline V CDR1 and CDR2: SGHRS, YFSETQ. The CDR3 is 12 residues long. V was shortened by 8 bases and J by 2 bases, with 10 bases between the two germline ends. The CDR3 DNA follows: TGCGCCAGTTATCTTAGGCAAGAGACCCAGTACTTC. Protein: CASYLRQETQYF.

The chain employs TRBV7-3 and TRBJ2-1, with TRBD2 matching over 9 bases. There are 15 residues in the CDR3. Germline V gene data show CDR1 as SGHTA and CDR2 as FQGTGA. V lost 4 bases and J lost 8; bases outside the gene matches: 9. The DNA for the CDR3 is TGTGCCAGCAGCTCGCTAGCGGGAAATATCTATGAGCAGTTCTTC. Residues: CASSSLAGNIYEQFF.

This clonotype has a count of ten or more. The genes are TRBV3-1 and TRBJ1-5, with no clear D. Deletions cut 0 bases from V and 6 bases from J, with 6 bases between. The CDR3 contains 13 residues. Germline loops: CDR1 LGHDT, CDR2 YNNKEL (reference sequence). The CDR3 coding sequence is TGTGCCAGCAGCCAAGAGTTGGGTCAGCCCCAGCATTTT. Protein sequence: CASSQELGQPQHF.

Many counts were recorded for this clonotype. J is TRBJ1-5 and V is TRBV30; 8 bases are shared with TRBD1. Germline V gene lookup returns CDR1 GTSNPN and CDR2 SVGIG (reference sequence). The ends lost 3 bases at V and 6 bases at J; junction bases unmatched: 7. CDR3 length: 14 amino acids. CDR3 residues: CAWSRTGNSQPQHF. The CDR3 DNA reads TGTGCCTGGAGCCGGACAGGGAACAGTCAGCCCCAGCATTTT.

This clonotype appeared many times. The CDR3 sequence: CASSEGTSNQPQHF. In DNA form, the CDR3 reads TGTGCCAGCAGTGAGGGGACTAGCAATCAGCCCCAGCATTTT. The rearrangement links TRBV2 to TRBJ1-5; perhaps TRBD1 as D (5 bases). Per the germline V gene, CDR1 is SNHLY and CDR2 is FYNNEI. The CDR3 is 14 amino acids. The ends were cut back, 3 bases at V and 0 bases at J, with 6 bases in the middle.

This clonotype showed up many times. This chain uses TRBV27 with TRBJ1-2; a weak D match, TRBD1 (6 bases). Trimming removed 3 bases at V and 5 bases at J, with 16 bases between. CDR3 length: 15 amino acids. The germline CDR1 and CDR2 sequences are MNHEY and SMNVEV (reference sequence). CDR3: CASSLDRYSTYGYTF. CDR3 DNA sequence: TGTGCCAGCAGTTTGGACAGATACTCAACATATGGCTACACCTTC.

This chain connects TRBV12-3 or TRBV12-4 to TRBJ2-1; perhaps D is TRBD1 or TRBD2 (5 bases each). There are 13 residues in the CDR3. Trimming shortened V by 6 bases and J by 6 bases, and 12 bases separated the two germline ends. The CDR3 region is CASRTGPRNEQFF. Here the CDR3 DNA reads TGTGCCAGCAGAACGGGACCCCGCAATGAGCAGTTCTTC.

About this clonotype itself: Since a much larger clone is just one base distant, this may be a read error. The genes are TRBV28 and TRBJ2-7; TRBD2 is a possible D gene (6 bases). The CDR3 covers 14 residues. Germline V gene data show CDR1 as MDHEN and CDR2 as SYDVKM. CDR3 DNA: TGTGCCAGCAGTCCGCGGGACTTCCGCTACGGGCAGTACTTC. Encoded protein: CASSPRDFRYGQYF.

This clonotype was counted at least ten times. The V gene is TRBV12-3 or TRBV12-4, the J gene TRBJ1-6, with 8 bases that match TRBD1. The V and J ends lost 4 bases and 7 bases, in that order; junction bases with no gene match: 6. This CDR3 spans 15 amino acids. The CDR3 is CASSWTTGGNSPLHF. The CDR3 DNA reads as TGTGCCAGCAGTTGGACCACAGGGGGGAATTCACCCCTCCACTTT.

This clonotype was counted between two and nine times. The chain has TRBV10-1 and TRBJ1-4; D ambiguous. Germline lookup yields CDR1 WNHNN and CDR2 SYGVQD (reference sequence). The CDR3 spans 13 residues. The germline V and J ends were trimmed by 2 bases and 8 bases, with 9 bases remaining between them. The CDR3, as DNA: TGCGCCAGCAGTGAGGCGAACGGGGAAAAACTGTTTTTT. Translating gives CASSEANGEKLFF.

The V gene is TRBV19, the J gene TRBJ2-7; 8 bases are a match to TRBD2. Trimming took 8 bases from V and 3 from J; bases not matched to a gene: 3. Germline V gene sequence: CDR1 LNHDA, CDR2 SQIVND (reference sequence). The CDR3 spans 12 residues. CDR3 loop: CASGSGSYEQYF. CDR3 in DNA: TGTGCCAGTGGCAGCGGGAGCTACGAGCAGTACTTC.

The table lists this clonotype with many counts. The chain links TRBV12-3 or TRBV12-4 to TRBJ2-7; D may be TRBD2 (5 bases). The V end was cut by 1 base, the J end by 1 base, with 14 bases between. The CDR3 sequence is 16 residues long. The CDR3 region has the DNA TGTGCCAGCAGTTTAGGAGGGAGTAGCGCTTCCTACGAGCAGTACTTC. Its protein product is CASSLGGSSASYEQYF.

This clonotype appeared a few times. This sequence joins TRBV2 and TRBJ2-7; 8 bases line up with TRBD2. V was pared by 9 bases and J by 3 bases, with 7 bases of the junction left unmatched. The CDR3 contains 13 residues. Germline CDR1 and CDR2: SNHLY and FYNNEI. The CDR3 protein is CASTAGEIYEQYF. The CDR3 DNA sequence: TGTGCCAGTACAGCGGGAGAGATCTACGAGCAGTACTTC.

At least ten counts were recorded for this clonotype. V and J are TRBV20-1 and TRBJ2-7; TRBD2 matches 9 bases. There are 18 residues in the CDR3. Per the germline V gene, CDR1 is DFQATT and CDR2 is SNEGSKA (reference sequence). CDR3 sequence reads: CSQTSNHKRGSGSYEQYF. The CDR3, as DNA: TGCAGCCAAACGTCTAACCATAAAAGAGGTAGCGGGAGTTACGAGCAGTACTTC.

In its sample, this clonotype was seen a few times. The chain carries TRBV3-1 and TRBJ2-7; unclear D gene. V lost 3 bases, J lost 2 bases, and 8 bases lay in between. Germline V gives CDR1 LGHDT, CDR2 YNNKEL (reference sequence). CDR3 length: 13 amino acids. The CDR3 DNA follows: TGTGCCAGCAGCCATAGAAGCCCCTACGAGCAGTACTTC. It codes for CASSHRSPYEQYF.

The J gene is TRBJ2-7, the V gene TRBV29-1, with a weak D call TRBD1 (5 bases). V was cut by 3 bases and J by 0 bases, with 12 bases left in between. The CDR3 runs 14 residues. Germline V lookup: CDR1 SQVTM, CDR2 ANQGSEA. The chain's CDR3 is CSVEGTGASYEQYF. DNA for the CDR3: TGCAGCGTTGAGGGTACAGGAGCCTCCTACGAGCAGTACTTC.

V usage is TRBV29-1 and J usage is TRBJ2-4; a weak D match, TRBD2 (6 bases). The CDR3 is made up of 14 amino acids. In germline, CDR1 is SQVTM, CDR2 ANQGSEA. The V end lost 1 base, the J end lost 7 bases, and 14 bases lay between the germline ends. In DNA form, the CDR3 reads TGCAGCGTTGAAGTCGGGGGTTCGTTGAACATTCAGTACTTC. It translates to CSVEVGGSLNIQYF.

The CDR3: CAWSVISDEQYF. In DNA, the CDR3 is TGTGCCTGGAGTGTAATATCGGACGAGCAGTACTTC. The chain has TRBV30 and TRBJ2-7; no clear D. Germline V gene lookup returns CDR1 GTSNPN and CDR2 SVGIG (reference sequence). The CDR3 is 12 amino acids. V shed 0 bases and J shed 5 bases, with 8 bases lying between them.